The source of this T cell receptor beta chain is a study of blood T cell repertoires in COVID-19. Whole-study context: The United States, Italy and Spain supplied acute and convalescent COVID-19 samples. Sources were T cells, B-cell-depleted T cells, or PBMCs; the material itself was cDNA or gDNA.

This CDR3 has 18 amino acids. The V gene's germline CDR1 is ENHRY and CDR2 SYGVKD. V lost 0 bases and J lost 1, with 18 bases in between. Original processing methods: Amplification from reference gene primers served as the basis for estimated nucleated cell counts. TCRdb's copy holds only in-frame clones and misses some; the assay was immunoSEQ multiplex PCR. That table gives V, J and clone size, and the DNA gave D and trimming. The repertoire holds about 220,000 clones, with roughly 80% as singletons. Material for sequencing was peripheral blood. V is TRBV10-3 and J is TRBJ2-5; TRBD1 might be the D (6 bases). The source is a woman aged 55-75 years who had recovered from COVID-19. CDR3 protein: CAISESRRAGAGQETQYF. CDR3 coding DNA: TGTGCCATCAGTGAGTCGCGACGGGCAGGGGCCGGCCAAGAGACCCAGTACTTC.